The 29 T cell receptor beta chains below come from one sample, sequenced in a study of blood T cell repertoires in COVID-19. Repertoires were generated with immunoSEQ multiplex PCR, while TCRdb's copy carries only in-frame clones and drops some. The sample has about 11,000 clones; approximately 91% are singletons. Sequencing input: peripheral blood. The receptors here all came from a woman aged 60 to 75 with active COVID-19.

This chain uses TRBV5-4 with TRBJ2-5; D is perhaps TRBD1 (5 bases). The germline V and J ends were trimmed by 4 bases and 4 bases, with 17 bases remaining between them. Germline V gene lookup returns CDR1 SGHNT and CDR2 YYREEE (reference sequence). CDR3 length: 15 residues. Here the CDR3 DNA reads TGTGCCAGCAGCGGGGCAGAGACAACGCGAGAGACCCAGTACTTC. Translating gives CASSGAETTRETQYF.

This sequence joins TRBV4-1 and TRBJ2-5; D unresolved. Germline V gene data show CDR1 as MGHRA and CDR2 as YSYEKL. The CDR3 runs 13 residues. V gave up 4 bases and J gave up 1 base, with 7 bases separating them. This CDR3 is CASSPVIQETQYF. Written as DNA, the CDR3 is TGCGCCAGCAGCCCAGTTATCCAAGAGACCCAGTACTTC.

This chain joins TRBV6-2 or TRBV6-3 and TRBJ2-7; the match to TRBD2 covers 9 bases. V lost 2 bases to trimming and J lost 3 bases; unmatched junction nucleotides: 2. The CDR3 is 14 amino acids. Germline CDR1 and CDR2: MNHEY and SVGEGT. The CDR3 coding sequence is TGTGCCAGCAGTTACGGCGGGAGGGGCTACGAGCAGTACTTC. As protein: CASSYGGRGYEQYF.

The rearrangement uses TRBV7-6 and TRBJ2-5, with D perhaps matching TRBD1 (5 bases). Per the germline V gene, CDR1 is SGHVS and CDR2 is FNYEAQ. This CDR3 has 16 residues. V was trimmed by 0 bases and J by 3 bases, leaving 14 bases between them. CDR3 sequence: CASSLAPRAFEETQYF. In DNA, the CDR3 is TGTGCCAGCAGCTTAGCGCCCAGGGCGTTTGAAGAGACCCAGTACTTC.

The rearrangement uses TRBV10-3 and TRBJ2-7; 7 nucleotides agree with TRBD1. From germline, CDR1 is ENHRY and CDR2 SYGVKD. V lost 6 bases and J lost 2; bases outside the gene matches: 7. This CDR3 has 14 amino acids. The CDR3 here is CAISHHGQAYEQYF. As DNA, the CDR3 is TGTGCCATCAGCCACCACGGACAGGCCTACGAGCAGTACTTC.

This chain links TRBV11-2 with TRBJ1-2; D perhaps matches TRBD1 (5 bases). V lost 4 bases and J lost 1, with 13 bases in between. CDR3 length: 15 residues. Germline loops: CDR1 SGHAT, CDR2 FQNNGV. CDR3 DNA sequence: TGTGCCAGCAGCTCCTCGGGGGTAAATAACTATGGCTACACCTTC. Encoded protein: CASSSSGVNNYGYTF. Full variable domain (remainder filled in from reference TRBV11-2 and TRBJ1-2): EAGVAQSPRYKIIEKRQSVAFWCNPISGHATLYWYQQILGQGPKLLIQFQNNGVVDDSQLPKDRFSAERLKGVDSTLKIQPAKLEDSAVYLCASSSSGVNNYGYTFGSGTRLTVV.

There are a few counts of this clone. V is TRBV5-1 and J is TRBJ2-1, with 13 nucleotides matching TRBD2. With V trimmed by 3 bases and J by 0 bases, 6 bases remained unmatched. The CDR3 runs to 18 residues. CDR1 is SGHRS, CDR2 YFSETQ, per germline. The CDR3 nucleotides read TGCGCCAGCAGCTGGACACTAGCGGGAGGGGGCTCCTACAATGAGCAGTTCTTC. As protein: CASSWTLAGGGSYNEQFF.

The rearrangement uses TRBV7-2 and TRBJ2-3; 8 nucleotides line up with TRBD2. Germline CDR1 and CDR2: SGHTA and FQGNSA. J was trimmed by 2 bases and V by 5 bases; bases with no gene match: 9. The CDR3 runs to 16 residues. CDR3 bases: TGTGCCAGCAGCCCCGATAGCGGGGATAACACAGATACGCAGTATTTT. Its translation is CASSPDSGDNTDTQYF.

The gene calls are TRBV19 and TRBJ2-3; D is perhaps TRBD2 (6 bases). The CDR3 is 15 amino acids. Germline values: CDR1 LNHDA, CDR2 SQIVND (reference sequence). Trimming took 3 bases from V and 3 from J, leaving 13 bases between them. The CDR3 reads CASSIRRAGTDTQYF. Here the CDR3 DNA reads TGTGCCAGTAGTATCAGAAGGGCGGGGACAGATACGCAGTATTTT.

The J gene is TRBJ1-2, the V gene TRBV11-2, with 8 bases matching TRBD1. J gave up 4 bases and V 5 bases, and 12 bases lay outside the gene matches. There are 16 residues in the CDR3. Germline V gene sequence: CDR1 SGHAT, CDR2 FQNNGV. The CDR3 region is CASSSTPGGDSYGYTF. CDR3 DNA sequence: TGTGCCAGCAGCAGCACCCCAGGGGGCGATAGCTATGGCTACACCTTC.

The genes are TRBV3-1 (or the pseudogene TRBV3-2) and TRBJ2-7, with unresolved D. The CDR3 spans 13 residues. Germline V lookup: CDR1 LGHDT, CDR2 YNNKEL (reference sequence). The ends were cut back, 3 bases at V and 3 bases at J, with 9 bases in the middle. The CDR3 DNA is TGTGCCAGCAGCCAGCTACGAAGCTACGAGCAGTACTTC. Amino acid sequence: CASSQLRSYEQYF.

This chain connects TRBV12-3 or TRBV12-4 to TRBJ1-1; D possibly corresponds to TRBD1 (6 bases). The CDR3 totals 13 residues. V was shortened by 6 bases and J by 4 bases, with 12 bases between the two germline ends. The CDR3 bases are TGTGCCAGCAGCCGAGACAGGCGCACTGAAGCTTTCTTT. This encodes CASSRDRRTEAFF.

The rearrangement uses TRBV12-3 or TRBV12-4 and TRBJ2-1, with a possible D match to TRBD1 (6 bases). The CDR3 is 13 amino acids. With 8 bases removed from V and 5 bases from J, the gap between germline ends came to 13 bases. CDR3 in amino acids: CASGLYRDNEQFF. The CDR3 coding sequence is TGTGCCAGCGGACTCTACAGGGACAATGAGCAGTTCTTC.

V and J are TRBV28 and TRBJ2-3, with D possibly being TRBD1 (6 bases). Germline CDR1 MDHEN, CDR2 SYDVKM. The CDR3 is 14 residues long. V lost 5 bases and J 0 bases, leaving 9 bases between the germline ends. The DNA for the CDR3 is TGTGCCAGCAGTCGGGACACAAGCACAGATACGCAGTATTTT. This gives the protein CASSRDTSTDTQYF.

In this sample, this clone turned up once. The CDR3 nucleotides are TGTGCCAGCACCCTAGGGTCGGTTGGCGGACATTACAATGAGCAGTTCTTC. It yields the protein CASTLGSVGGHYNEQFF. This chain links TRBV7-9 with TRBJ2-1; possible D gene TRBD1, 5 bases. Germline CDR1 and CDR2: SEHNR and FQNEAQ (reference sequence). Trimming took off 7 bases at V and 4 bases at J, with 23 bases between the two ends. The CDR3 length is 17 residues.

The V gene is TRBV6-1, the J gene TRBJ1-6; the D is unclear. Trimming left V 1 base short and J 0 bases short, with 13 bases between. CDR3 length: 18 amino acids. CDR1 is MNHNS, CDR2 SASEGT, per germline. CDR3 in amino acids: CASSEVLQSSSYNSPLHF. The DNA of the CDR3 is TGTGCCAGCAGTGAAGTTCTACAGTCGAGCTCCTATAATTCACCCCTCCACTTT.

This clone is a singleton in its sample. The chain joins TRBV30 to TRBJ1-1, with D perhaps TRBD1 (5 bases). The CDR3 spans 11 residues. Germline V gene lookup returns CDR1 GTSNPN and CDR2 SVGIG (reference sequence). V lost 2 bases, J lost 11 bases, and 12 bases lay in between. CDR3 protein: CAWSIGVWAFF. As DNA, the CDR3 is TGTGCCTGGAGTATAGGGGTTTGGGCTTTCTTT.

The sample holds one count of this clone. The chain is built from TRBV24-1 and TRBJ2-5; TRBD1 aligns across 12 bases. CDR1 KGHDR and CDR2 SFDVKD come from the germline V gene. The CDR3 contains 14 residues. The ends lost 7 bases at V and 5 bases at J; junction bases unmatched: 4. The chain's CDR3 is CATRGQGAGETQYF. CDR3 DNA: TGTGCCACCAGGGGACAGGGGGCAGGGGAGACCCAGTACTTC.

This CDR3 is CASRVPGTGVYGYTF. CDR3 bases: TGTGCCAGCAGGGTCCCCGGGACAGGTGTCTATGGCTACACCTTC. The V call is TRBV2, the J call TRBJ1-2; 8 bases are a match to TRBD1. The CDR3 sequence is 15 residues long. V lost 6 bases to trimming and J lost 4 bases; unmatched junction nucleotides: 10. Germline V gene lookup returns CDR1 SNHLY and CDR2 FYNNEI.

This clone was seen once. The CDR3 loop is CASSIQGYQETQYF. The DNA of the CDR3 is TGCGCCAGCAGCATACAGGGGTACCAAGAGACCCAGTACTTC. The chain links TRBV5-1 to TRBJ2-5; 7 bases agree with TRBD1. This CDR3 is built from 14 residues. The V segment lost 4 bases and the J segment 0 bases; nucleotides outside the gene matches: 3. CDR1 is SGHRS and CDR2 is YFSETQ in the germline V gene.

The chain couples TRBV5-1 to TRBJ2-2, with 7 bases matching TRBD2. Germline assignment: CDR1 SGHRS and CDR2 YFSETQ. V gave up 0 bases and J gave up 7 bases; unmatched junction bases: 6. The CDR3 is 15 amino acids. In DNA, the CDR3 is TGCGCCAGCAGCTTGGCCCTAGCGGCTGGCGGGGAGCTGTTTTTT. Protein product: CASSLALAAGGELFF.

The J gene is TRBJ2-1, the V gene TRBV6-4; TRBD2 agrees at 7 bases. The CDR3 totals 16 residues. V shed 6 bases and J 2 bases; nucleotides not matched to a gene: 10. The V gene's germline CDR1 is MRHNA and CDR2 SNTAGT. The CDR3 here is CASSDPASGTYNEQFF. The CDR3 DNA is TGTGCCAGCAGCGACCCCGCGAGCGGGACCTACAATGAGCAGTTCTTC.

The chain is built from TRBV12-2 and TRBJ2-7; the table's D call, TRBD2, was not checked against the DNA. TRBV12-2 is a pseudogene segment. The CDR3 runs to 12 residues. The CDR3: CASRFVIREQYV. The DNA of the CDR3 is TGTGCAAGTCGCTTTGTTATCCGCGAGCAGTACGTC.

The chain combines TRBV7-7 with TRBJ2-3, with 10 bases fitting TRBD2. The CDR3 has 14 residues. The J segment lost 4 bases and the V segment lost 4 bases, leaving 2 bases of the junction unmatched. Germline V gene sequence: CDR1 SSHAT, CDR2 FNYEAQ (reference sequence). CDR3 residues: CASSSGTSADTQYF. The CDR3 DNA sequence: TGTGCCAGCAGCTCTGGGACTAGCGCAGATACGCAGTATTTT.

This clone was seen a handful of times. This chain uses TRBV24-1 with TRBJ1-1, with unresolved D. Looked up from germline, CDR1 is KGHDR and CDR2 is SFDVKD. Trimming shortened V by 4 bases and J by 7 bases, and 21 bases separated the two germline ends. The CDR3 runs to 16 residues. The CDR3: CATSESGVGSHNEAFF. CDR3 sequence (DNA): TGTGCCACCAGTGAGTCCGGGGTGGGGAGCCACAATGAAGCTTTCTTT.

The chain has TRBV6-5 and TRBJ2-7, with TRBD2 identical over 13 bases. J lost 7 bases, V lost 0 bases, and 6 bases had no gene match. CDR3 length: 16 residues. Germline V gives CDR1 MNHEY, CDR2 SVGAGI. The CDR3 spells CASSYSRTSGSGEQYF. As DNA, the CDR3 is TGTGCCAGCAGTTACTCCCGGACTAGCGGGAGTGGGGAGCAGTACTTC.

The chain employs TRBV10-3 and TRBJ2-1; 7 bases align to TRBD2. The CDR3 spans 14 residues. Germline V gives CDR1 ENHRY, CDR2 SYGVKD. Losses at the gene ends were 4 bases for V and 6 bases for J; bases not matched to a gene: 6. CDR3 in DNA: TGTGCCATCAGTGCGGCGGGGGAAGCCAATGAGCAGTTCTTC. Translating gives CAISAAGEANEQFF.

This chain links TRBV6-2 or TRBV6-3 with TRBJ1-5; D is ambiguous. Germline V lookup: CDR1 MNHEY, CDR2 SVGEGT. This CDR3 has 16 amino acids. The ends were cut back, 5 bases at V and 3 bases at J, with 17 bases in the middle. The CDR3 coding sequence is TGTGCCAGCAGTCCCAAGTGGCAGGCGATCAATCAGCCCCAGCATTTT. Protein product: CASSPKWQAINQPQHF.

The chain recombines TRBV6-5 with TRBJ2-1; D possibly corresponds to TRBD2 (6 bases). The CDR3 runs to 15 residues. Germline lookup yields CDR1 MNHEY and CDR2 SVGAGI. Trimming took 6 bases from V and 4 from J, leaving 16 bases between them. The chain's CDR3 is CASSKPGGAYNEQFF. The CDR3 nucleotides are TGTGCCAGCAGCAAGCCGGGCGGGGCGTACAATGAGCAGTTCTTC.